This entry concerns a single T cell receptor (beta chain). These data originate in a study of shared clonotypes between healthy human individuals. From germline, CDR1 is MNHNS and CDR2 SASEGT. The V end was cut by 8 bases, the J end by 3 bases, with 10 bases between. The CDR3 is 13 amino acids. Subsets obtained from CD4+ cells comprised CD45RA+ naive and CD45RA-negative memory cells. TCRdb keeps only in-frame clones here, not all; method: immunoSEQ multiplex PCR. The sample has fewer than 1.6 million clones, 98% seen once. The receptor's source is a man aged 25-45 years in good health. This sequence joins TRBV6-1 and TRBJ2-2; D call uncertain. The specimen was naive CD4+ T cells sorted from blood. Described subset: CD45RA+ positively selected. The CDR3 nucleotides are TGTGCCAGCGCCTCCCTATACACCGGGGAGCTGTTTTTT. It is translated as CASASLYTGELFF.